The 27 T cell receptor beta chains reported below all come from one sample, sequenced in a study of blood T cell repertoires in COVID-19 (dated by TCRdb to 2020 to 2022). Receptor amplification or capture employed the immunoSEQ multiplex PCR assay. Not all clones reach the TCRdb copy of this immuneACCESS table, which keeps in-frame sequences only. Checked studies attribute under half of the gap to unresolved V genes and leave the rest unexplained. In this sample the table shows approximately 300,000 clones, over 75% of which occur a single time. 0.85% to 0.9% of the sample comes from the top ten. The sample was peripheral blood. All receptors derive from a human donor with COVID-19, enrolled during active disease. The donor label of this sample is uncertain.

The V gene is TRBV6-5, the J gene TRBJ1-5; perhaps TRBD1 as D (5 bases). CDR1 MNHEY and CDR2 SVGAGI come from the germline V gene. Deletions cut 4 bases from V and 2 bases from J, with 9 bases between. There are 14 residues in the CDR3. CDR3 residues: CASSSGGGNQPQHF. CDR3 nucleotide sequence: TGTGCCAGCAGTTCCGGGGGGGGCAATCAGCCCCAGCATTTT.

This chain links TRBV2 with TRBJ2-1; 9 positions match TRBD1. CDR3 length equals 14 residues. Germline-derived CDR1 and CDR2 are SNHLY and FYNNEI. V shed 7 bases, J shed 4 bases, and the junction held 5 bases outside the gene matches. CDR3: CASKRGTGYNEQFF. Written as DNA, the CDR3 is TGTGCCAGCAAGAGGGGGACAGGGTACAATGAGCAGTTCTTC.

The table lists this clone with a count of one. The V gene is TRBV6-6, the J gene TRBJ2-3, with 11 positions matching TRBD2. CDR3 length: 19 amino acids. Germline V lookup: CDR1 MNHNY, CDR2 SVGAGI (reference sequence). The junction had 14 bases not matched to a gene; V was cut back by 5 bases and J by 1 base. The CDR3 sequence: CASSPTVTSGIAGTDTQYF. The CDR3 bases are TGTGCCAGCAGTCCGACGGTGACTAGCGGGATTGCTGGCACAGATACGCAGTATTTT.

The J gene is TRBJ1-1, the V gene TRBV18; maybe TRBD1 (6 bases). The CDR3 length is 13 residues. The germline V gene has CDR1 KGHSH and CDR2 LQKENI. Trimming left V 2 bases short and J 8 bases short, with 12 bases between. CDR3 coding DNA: TGTGCCAGCTCACCAGTGGGGGGGGCGGAAGCTTTCTTT. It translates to CASSPVGGAEAFF.

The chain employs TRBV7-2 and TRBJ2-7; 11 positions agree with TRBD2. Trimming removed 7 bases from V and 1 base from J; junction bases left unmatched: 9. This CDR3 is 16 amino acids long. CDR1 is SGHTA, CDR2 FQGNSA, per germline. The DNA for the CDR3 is TGTGCCAGCACCGTCTTAGCGGGAGGGCCTTCCTACGAGCAGTACTTC. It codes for CASTVLAGGPSYEQYF.

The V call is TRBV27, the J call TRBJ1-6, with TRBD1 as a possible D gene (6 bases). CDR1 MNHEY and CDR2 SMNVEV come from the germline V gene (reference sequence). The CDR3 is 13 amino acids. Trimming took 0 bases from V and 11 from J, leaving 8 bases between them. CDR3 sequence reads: CASSLSGAAPLHF. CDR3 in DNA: TGTGCCAGCAGTTTATCGGGGGCTGCACCCCTCCACTTT.

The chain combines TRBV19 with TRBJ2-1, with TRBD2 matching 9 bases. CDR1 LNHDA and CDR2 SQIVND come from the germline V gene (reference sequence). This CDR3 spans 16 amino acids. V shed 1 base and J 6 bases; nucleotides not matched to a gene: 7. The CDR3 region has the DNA TGTGCCAGTAGTATAGCGGGTAGCGGGAGACCCAATGAGCAGTTCTTC. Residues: CASSIAGSGRPNEQFF.

This CDR3 is CASSTRGDPTDTQYF. In nucleotides, the CDR3 is TGTGCCAGCAGCACCCGGGGAGACCCCACAGATACGCAGTATTTT. The V call is TRBV9, the J call TRBJ2-3, with D perhaps matching TRBD2 (5 bases). Trimming removed 4 bases at V and 2 bases at J, with 14 bases between. CDR1 and CDR2 (germline): SGDLS, YYNGEE. The CDR3 sequence is 15 residues long.

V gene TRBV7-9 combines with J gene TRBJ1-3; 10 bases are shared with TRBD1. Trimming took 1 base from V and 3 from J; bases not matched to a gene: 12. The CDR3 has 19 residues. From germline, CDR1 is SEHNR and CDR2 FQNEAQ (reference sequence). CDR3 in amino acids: CASSLDGTGAGRHGNTIYF. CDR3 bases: TGTGCCAGCAGCTTAGATGGGACAGGGGCCGGCCGTCATGGAAACACCATATATTTT.

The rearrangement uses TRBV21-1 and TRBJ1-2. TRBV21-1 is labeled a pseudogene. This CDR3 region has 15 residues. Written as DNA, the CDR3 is TGTGCCAGCAGCAAAGGGAGGGTGGTCTGTAACGGCTACACCTTC. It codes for CASSKGRVVCNGYTF.

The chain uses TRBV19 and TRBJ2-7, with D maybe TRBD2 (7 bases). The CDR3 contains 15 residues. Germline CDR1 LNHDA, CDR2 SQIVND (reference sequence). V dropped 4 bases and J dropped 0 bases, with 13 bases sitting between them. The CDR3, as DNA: TGTGCCAGTAGTACCGCGGGGGCCCCCTCCTACGAGCAGTACTTC. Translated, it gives CASSTAGAPSYEQYF.

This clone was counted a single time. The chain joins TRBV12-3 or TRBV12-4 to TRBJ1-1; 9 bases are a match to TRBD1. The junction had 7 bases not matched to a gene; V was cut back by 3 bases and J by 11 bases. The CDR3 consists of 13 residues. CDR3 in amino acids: CASSFGQGSGAFF. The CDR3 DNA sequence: TGTGCCAGCAGTTTTGGACAGGGGTCGGGGGCTTTCTTT.

The CDR3 coding sequence is TGCAGTGCTAGTCGGACAGGGCTCTATGGCTACACCTTC. It yields the protein CSASRTGLYGYTF. This chain joins TRBV20-1 and TRBJ1-2; TRBD1 matches at 8 bases. J lost 4 bases, V lost 3 bases, and 4 bases had no gene match. CDR1 and CDR2 from the germline V gene are DFQATT and SNEGSKA (reference sequence). The CDR3 has 13 amino acids.

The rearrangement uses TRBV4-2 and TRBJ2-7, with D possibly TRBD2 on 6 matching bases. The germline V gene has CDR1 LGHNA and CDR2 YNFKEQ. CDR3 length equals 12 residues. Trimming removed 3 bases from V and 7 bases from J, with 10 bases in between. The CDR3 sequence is CASSQRRDEQYF. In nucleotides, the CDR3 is TGTGCCAGCAGCCAGAGGCGGGATGAGCAGTACTTC.

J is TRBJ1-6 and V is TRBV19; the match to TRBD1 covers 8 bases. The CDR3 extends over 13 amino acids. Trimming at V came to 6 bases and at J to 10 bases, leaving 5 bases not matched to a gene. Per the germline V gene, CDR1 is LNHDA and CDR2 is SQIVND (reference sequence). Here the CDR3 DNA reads TGTGCCAGTAGCGCGGACAGGGTCTCACCCCTCCACTTT. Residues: CASSADRVSPLHF.

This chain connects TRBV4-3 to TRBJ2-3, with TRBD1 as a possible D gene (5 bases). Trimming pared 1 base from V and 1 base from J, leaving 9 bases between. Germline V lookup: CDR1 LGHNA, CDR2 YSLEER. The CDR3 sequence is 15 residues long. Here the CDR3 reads CASSQGQPGTDTQYF. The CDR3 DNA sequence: TGCGCCAGCAGCCAAGGACAGCCCGGCACAGATACGCAGTATTTT.

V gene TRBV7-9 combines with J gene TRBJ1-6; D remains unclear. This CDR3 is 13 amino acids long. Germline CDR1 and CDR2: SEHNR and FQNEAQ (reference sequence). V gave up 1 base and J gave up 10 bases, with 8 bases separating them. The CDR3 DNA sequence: TGTGCCAGCAGCTTAGATGGGAGCTCACCCCTCCACTTT. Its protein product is CASSLDGSSPLHF.

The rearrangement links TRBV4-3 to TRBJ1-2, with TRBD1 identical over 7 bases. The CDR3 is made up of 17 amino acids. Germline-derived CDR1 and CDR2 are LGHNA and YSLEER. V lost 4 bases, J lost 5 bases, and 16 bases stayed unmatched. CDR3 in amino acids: CASSPTQLEGARYGYTF. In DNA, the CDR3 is TGCGCCAGCAGCCCCACCCAGTTGGAGGGGGCGCGATATGGCTACACCTTC.

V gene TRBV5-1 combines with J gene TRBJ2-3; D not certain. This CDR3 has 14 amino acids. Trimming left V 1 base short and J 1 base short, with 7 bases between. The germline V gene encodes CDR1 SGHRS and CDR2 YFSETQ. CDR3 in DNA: TGCGCCAGCAGCTTGAGCGTGGGCACAGATACGCAGTATTTT. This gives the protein CASSLSVGTDTQYF. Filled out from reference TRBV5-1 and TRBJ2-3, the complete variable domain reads KAGVTQTPRYLIKTRGQQVTLSCSPISGHRSVSWYQQTPGQGLQFLFEYFSETQRNKGNFPGRFSGRQFSNSRSEMNVSTLELGDSALYLCASSLSVGTDTQYFGPGTRLTVL.

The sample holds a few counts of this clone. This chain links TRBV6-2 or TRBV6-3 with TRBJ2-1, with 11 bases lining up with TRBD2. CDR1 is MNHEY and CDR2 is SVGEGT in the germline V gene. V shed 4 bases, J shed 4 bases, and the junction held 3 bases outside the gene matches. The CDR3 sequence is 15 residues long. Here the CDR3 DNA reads TGTGCCAGCAGTTCGACTAGCGGGGTTTACAATGAGCAGTTCTTC. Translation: CASSSTSGVYNEQFF.

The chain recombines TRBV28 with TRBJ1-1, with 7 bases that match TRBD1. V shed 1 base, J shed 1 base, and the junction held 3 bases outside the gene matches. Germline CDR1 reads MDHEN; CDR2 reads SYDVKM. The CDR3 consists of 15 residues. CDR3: CASSLLGTANTEAFF. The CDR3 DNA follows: TGTGCCAGCAGTTTATTAGGGACAGCGAACACTGAAGCTTTCTTT.

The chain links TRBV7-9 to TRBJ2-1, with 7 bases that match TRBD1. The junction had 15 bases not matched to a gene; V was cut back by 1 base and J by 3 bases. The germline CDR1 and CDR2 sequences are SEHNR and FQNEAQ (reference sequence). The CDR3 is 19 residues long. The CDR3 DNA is TGTGCCAGCAGCTTAGGTTTCGGAACCGGGACAGACTTCTACAATGAGCAGTTCTTC. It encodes CASSLGFGTGTDFYNEQFF. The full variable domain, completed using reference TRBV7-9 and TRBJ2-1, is DTGVSQNPRHKITKRGQNVTFRCDPISEHNRLYWYRQTLGQGPEFLTYFQNEAQLEKSRLLSDRFSAERPKGSFSTLEIQRTEQGDSAMYLCASSLGFGTGTDFYNEQFFGPGTRLTVL.

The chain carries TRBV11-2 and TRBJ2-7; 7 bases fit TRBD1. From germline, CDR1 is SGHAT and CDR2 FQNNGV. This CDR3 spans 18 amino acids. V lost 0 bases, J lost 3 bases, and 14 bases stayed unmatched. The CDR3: CASSLDLGVRTGHYEQYF. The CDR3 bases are TGTGCCAGCAGCTTAGATTTGGGAGTGAGGACAGGACACTACGAGCAGTACTTC.

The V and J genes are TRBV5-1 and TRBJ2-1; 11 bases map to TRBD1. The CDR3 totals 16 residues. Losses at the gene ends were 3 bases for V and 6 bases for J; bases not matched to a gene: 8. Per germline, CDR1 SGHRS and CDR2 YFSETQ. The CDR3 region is CASSSRTGGSSNEQFF. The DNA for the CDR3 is TGCGCCAGCAGCTCACGGACAGGGGGCAGTTCCAATGAGCAGTTCTTC. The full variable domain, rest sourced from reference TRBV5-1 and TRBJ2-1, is KAGVTQTPRYLIKTRGQQVTLSCSPISGHRSVSWYQQTPGQGLQFLFEYFSETQRNKGNFPGRFSGRQFSNSRSEMNVSTLELGDSALYLCASSSRTGGSSNEQFFGPGTRLTVL.

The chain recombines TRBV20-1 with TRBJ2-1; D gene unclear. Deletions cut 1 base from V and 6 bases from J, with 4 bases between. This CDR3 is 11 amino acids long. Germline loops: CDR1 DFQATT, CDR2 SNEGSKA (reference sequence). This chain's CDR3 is CSARVLNEQFF. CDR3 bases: TGCAGTGCTAGAGTCCTCAATGAGCAGTTCTTC.

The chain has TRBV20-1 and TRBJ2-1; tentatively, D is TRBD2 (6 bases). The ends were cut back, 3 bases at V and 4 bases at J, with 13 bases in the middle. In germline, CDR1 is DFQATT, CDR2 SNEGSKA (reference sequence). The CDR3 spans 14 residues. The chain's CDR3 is CSASSGLPYNEQFF. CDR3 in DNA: TGCAGTGCTAGTAGCGGACTGCCTTACAATGAGCAGTTCTTC.

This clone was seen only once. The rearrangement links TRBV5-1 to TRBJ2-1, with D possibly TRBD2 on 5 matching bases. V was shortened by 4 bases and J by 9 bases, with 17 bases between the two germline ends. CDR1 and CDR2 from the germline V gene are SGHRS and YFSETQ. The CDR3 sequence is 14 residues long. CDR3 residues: CASSLETFRGEQFF. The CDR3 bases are TGCGCCAGCAGCCTAGAGACTTTCCGGGGTGAGCAGTTCTTC.